This T cell receptor beta chain emerged from a study of CD8 T cells in ankylosing spondylitis. The authors made TCR beta libraries by quantitative 5'-RACE with molecular barcodes. Using its own MiXCR run on the 5' RACE reads, TCRdb lists one record per CDR3 protein. Among a few hundred thousand distinct CDR3 sequences, more than 20% were seen once, and the ten largest hold around 0.58%. A note on this clonotype: The antigen remains unidentified.

The study, taken as a whole, reports: Disease-linked clones reportedly showed significant enrichment in matched ankylosing spondylitis synovial fluid. Both synovial fluid and blood in reactive arthritis had previously been reported to carry some motif variants. Disease-associated clonotypes exhibited CD8+ identity and were relatively infrequent in peripheral blood.

V was pared by 0 bases and J by 7 bases, with 16 bases between. Germline lookup yields CDR1 DFQATT and CDR2 SNEGSKA (reference sequence). The CDR3 length is 15 residues. The sequence was obtained from a male donor with ankylosing spondylitis or in good health (not recorded which). The sequencing input was blood, either unsorted or a sorted T cell fraction (not recorded which). This chain joins TRBV20-1 and TRBJ2-1; D not resolved. The CDR3 DNA follows: TGCAGTGCTAGAGATTGGTGGGGTAGTTCGAATGAGCAGTTCTTC. Encoded protein: CSARDWWGSSNEQFF.